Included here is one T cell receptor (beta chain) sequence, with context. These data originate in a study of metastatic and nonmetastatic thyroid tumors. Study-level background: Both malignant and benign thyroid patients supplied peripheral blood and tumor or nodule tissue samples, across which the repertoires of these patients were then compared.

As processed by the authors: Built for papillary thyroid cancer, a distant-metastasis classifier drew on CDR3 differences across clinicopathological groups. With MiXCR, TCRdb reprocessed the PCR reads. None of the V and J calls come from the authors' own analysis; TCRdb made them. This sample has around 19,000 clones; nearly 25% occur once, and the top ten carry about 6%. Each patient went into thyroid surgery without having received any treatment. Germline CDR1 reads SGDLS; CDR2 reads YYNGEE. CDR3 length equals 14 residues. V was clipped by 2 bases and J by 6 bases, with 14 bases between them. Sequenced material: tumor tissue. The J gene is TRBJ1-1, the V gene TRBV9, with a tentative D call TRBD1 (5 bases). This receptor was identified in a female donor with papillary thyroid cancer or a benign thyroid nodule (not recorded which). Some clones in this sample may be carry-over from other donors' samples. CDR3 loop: CASSVGTLLAEAFF. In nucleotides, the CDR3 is TGTGCCAGCAGCGTCGGGACGCTCCTAGCTGAAGCTTTCTTT.